The entry below gives a single TCR beta chain sequence along with its context. This entry is derived from a study of blood T cell repertoires in COVID-19. Study-wide context: Samples came from the United States, Italy and Spain, spanning acute and convalescent COVID-19. Sources were T cells, B-cell-depleted T cells, or PBMCs; the material itself was cDNA or gDNA.

Here immunoSEQ multiplex PCR was the method, and the copy in TCRdb shows in-frame clones only, minus some. The data hold under 80,000 clones, with around nine tenths observed a single time. CDR1 MGHRA and CDR2 YSYEKL come from the germline V gene. This CDR3 has 17 residues. V was pared by 0 bases and J by 7 bases, with 14 bases of the junction left unmatched. The sequencing input was peripheral blood. This receptor was taken from a human donor in a cohort sampled during active COVID-19. The chain couples TRBV4-1 to TRBJ1-2, with TRBD1 matching 7 bases. In DNA form, the CDR3 reads TGCGCCAGCAGCCAAGATTTAGGACAGGATATTCTTTCTGGCTACACCTTC. Its protein is CASSQDLGQDILSGYTF.